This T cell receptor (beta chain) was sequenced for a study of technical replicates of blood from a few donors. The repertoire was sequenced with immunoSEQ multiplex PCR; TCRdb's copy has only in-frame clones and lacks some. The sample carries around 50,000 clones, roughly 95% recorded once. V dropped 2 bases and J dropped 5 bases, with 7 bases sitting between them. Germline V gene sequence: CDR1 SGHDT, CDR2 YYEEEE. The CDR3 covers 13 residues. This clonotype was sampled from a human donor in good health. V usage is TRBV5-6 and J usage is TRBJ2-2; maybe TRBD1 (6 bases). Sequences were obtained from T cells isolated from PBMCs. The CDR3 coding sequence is TGTGCCAGCAGCTTACAGGGTACCGGGGAGCTGTTTTTT. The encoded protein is CASSLQGTGELFF.